This entry lists 18 T cell receptor beta chains sequenced from one sample in a study of beta chain features in type 1 diabetes. Expressed TCRB transcripts were sequenced because the isolated RNA had all been reverse transcribed beforehand. Clones were sequenced by immunoSEQ multiplex PCR, and TCRdb holds only the in-frame ones, with some missing. In the table there are 130,000 to 150,000 clones, approximately 52% of which are singletons. The sample taken for sequencing was Tregs from blood. The receptors derive from a man between 18 and 35 years old in good health.

The sample holds a few counts of this clone. The chain joins TRBV7-6 to TRBJ1-5; D remains unclear. Trimming left V 1 base short and J 5 bases short, with 6 bases between. CDR3 length equals 13 residues. The germline gives CDR1 SGHVS, CDR2 FNYEAQ. The CDR3 DNA is TGTGCCAGCAGCTTAGGGGAGGATCAGCCCCAGCATTTT. This sequence encodes CASSLGEDQPQHF.

V gene TRBV2 combines with J gene TRBJ2-5, with 11 bases lining up with TRBD2. CDR3 length: 15 residues. The junction had 4 bases not matched to a gene; V was cut back by 3 bases and J by 4 bases. Germline V gene data show CDR1 as SNHLY and CDR2 as FYNNEI. In DNA form, the CDR3 reads TGTGCCAGCAGTGAGACCGGACTAGCGGGAGAGACCCAGTACTTC. It specifies CASSETGLAGETQYF.

V is TRBV29-1 and J is TRBJ1-2; D gene uncertain. This CDR3 comprises 11 residues. V dropped 4 bases and J dropped 8 bases, with 11 bases sitting between them. The V gene's germline CDR1 is SQVTM and CDR2 ANQGSEA. CDR3: CSVVIGWGYTF. Written as DNA, the CDR3 is TGCAGCGTTGTTATCGGGTGGGGCTACACCTTC.

This chain connects TRBV19 to TRBJ1-4; TRBD1 might be the D (6 bases). V gave up 3 bases and J gave up 6 bases, with 14 bases separating them. The CDR3 runs to 15 residues. The germline CDR1 and CDR2 sequences are LNHDA and SQIVND (reference sequence). CDR3 coding DNA: TGTGCCAGTAGTATGAGCAGGGGACGAGATGAAAAACTGTTTTTT. Its translation is CASSMSRGRDEKLFF.

This CDR3 reads CASSQFSGGPYNEQFF. CDR3 DNA sequence: TGCGCCAGCAGTCAATTCAGCGGGGGTCCCTACAATGAGCAGTTCTTC. The rearrangement links TRBV23-1 to TRBJ2-1, with 8 bases fitting TRBD2. TRBV23-1 is an ORF; its function is uncertain. After removal of 1 base from V and 2 bases from J, the junction contained 4 bases not matched to a gene. The CDR3 has 16 residues.

The chain recombines TRBV19 with TRBJ2-7; D might be TRBD1 (6 bases). The V gene's germline CDR1 is LNHDA and CDR2 SQIVND (reference sequence). This CDR3 is 15 amino acids long. V was cut by 2 bases and J by 7 bases, with 18 bases left in between. CDR3 sequence reads: CASSISRDTLGEQYF. The CDR3 DNA is TGTGCCAGTAGTATAAGCCGGGACACCCTAGGTGAGCAGTACTTC.

In its sample, this clone was seen a few times. This chain connects TRBV7-2 to TRBJ2-7; D might be TRBD2 (6 bases). V shed 1 base and J shed 4 bases, with 17 bases lying between them. Per germline, CDR1 SGHTA and CDR2 FQGNSA. This CDR3 region has 16 residues. Here the CDR3 reads CASSLGRGSIMYEQYF. For the CDR3, the DNA is TGTGCCAGCAGCTTAGGGAGGGGTAGTATCATGTACGAGCAGTACTTC.

This clone was recorded a few times. V gene TRBV6-6 combines with J gene TRBJ2-7; D might be TRBD2 (6 bases). Deletions cut 5 bases from V and 6 bases from J, with 14 bases between. Looked up from germline, CDR1 is MNHNY and CDR2 is SVGAGI (reference sequence). This CDR3 is 13 amino acids long. This CDR3 is CASSGRGVFEQYF. For the CDR3, the DNA is TGTGCCAGCAGTGGCCGCGGGGTTTTCGAGCAGTACTTC.

V gene TRBV6-5 combines with J gene TRBJ2-7; D call uncertain. Looked up from germline, CDR1 is MNHEY and CDR2 is SVGAGI. The V end lost 5 bases, the J end lost 1 base, and 6 bases lay between the germline ends. The CDR3 covers 12 residues. CDR3 in amino acids: CASSTYSYEQYF. Here the CDR3 DNA reads TGTGCCAGCAGTACCTATTCCTACGAGCAGTACTTC.

This clone was counted only a few times. V gene TRBV7-9 combines with J gene TRBJ2-1; TRBD1 might be the D (6 bases). Germline CDR1 is SEHNR and CDR2 is FQNEAQ (reference sequence). The CDR3 totals 15 residues. Deletions cut 4 bases from V and 8 bases from J, with 18 bases between. CDR3 sequence: CASSSAGTPLHEQFF. CDR3 nucleotides: TGTGCCAGCAGCTCAGCCGGGACACCACTCCATGAGCAGTTCTTC.

This chain uses TRBV28 with TRBJ1-1; 10 bases agree with TRBD1. The CDR3 sequence is 13 residues long. V gave up 6 bases and J gave up 11 bases; unmatched junction bases: 9. Germline CDR1 reads MDHEN; CDR2 reads SYDVKM. The CDR3: CASRPGQGGYAFF. DNA for the CDR3: TGTGCCAGCAGACCCGGACAGGGGGGTTATGCTTTCTTT.

This clone was observed a few times. The chain employs TRBV29-1 and TRBJ1-5; D gene unclear. The V gene's germline CDR1 is SQVTM and CDR2 ANQGSEA. The CDR3 has 13 amino acids. Trimming took off 4 bases at V and 6 bases at J, with 13 bases between the two ends. The CDR3, as DNA: TGCAGCGTTGTTATCGGGGTCGGTCAGCCCCAGCATTTT. Encoded protein: CSVVIGVGQPQHF. The full variable domain, completed using reference TRBV29-1 and TRBJ1-5, is SAVISQKPSRDICQRGTSLTIQCQVDSQVTMMFWYRQQPGQSLTLIATANQGSEATYESGFVIDKFPISRPNLTFSTLTVSNMSPEDSSIYLCSVVIGVGQPQHFGDGTRLSIL.

The V gene is TRBV5-1, the J gene TRBJ2-6, with D unclear. Germline assignment: CDR1 SGHRS and CDR2 YFSETQ. The CDR3 has 15 residues. V lost 0 bases and J 3 bases, leaving 7 bases between the germline ends. The CDR3 DNA reads as TGCGCCAGCAGCTTGGGAGCTGTTGGGGCCAACGTCCTGACTTTC. This encodes CASSLGAVGANVLTF.

The chain is built from TRBV6-5 and TRBJ1-1, with D maybe TRBD1 (6 bases). CDR3 length: 16 amino acids. Per the germline V gene, CDR1 is MNHEY and CDR2 is SVGAGI. Trimming removed 0 bases at V and 5 bases at J, with 16 bases between. The CDR3 sequence: CASSYSMGGLGTEAFF. The CDR3 nucleotides read TGTGCCAGCAGTTACTCGATGGGGGGGCTGGGGACTGAAGCTTTCTTT.

The V call is TRBV5-4, the J call TRBJ1-1; 8 bases are shared with TRBD1. From germline, CDR1 is SGHNT and CDR2 YYREEE (reference sequence). This CDR3 contains 19 residues. With 3 bases clipped from V and 4 bases from J, the junction kept 20 bases outside the gene matches. CDR3 in DNA: TGTGCCAGCAGCTCAAGCGGGGCAGGGGGCGTCTCTGGGTTCACTGAAGCTTTCTTT. Translating it yields CASSSSGAGGVSGFTEAFF.

The chain joins TRBV29-1 to TRBJ2-5; D might be TRBD1 (5 bases). This CDR3 has 11 residues. Germline V gene data show CDR1 as SQVTM and CDR2 as ANQGSEA. Trimming removed 2 bases from V and 4 bases from J, with 5 bases in between. The CDR3 region has the DNA TGCAGCGTTGAAAGGGGAGAGACCCAGTACTTC. It encodes CSVERGETQYF.

This sequence joins TRBV6-5 and TRBJ1-1, with D maybe TRBD1 (6 bases). The CDR3 loop spans 13 amino acids. Trimming cost V 6 bases and J 1 base, with 9 bases left between them. Per germline, CDR1 MNHEY and CDR2 SVGAGI. In DNA form, the CDR3 reads TGTGCCAGCAGGCGGACAGAGAACACTGAAGCTTTCTTT. Its translation: CASRRTENTEAFF.

J is TRBJ2-4 and V is TRBV7-2, with D perhaps matching TRBD2 (6 bases). CDR3 size: 15 residues. V gave up 5 bases and J gave up 0 bases, with 11 bases separating them. Germline lookup yields CDR1 SGHTA and CDR2 FQGNSA. The CDR3 spells CASSPQGLAKNIQYF. Here the CDR3 DNA reads TGTGCCAGCAGCCCTCAGGGACTAGCCAAAAACATTCAGTACTTC. The whole variable domain, filled in from reference TRBV7-2 and TRBJ2-4, reads GAGVSQSPSNKVTEKGKDVELRCDPISGHTALYWYRQSLGQGLEFLIYFQGNSAPDKSGLPSDRFSAERTGGSVSTLTIQRTQQEDSAVYLCASSPQGLAKNIQYFGAGTRLSVL.